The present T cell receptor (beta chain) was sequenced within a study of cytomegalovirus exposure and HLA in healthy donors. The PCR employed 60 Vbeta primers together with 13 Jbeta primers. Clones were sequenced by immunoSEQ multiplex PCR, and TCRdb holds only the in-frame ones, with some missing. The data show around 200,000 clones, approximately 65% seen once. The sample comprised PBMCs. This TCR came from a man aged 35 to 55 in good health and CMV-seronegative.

The CDR3, as DNA: TGTGCCAGCTCACCAGTTTCCGTTGGTAGGGGCCCAGATACGCAGTATTTT. This codes for CASSPVSVGRGPDTQYF. The chain combines TRBV18 with TRBJ2-3; possible D gene TRBD1, 5 bases. The CDR3 extends over 17 amino acids. Per the germline V gene, CDR1 is KGHSH and CDR2 is LQKENI. Deletions cut 2 bases from V and 4 bases from J, with 19 bases between.